The following is a T cell receptor beta chain sequence with its context. This clone turned up a few times. Its target antigen remains unknown. Qualities for individual bases were not recorded, and no much larger clone is one base off. The data originate from a study of cytomegalovirus exposure and HLA in healthy donors (TCRdb year 2017). Regarding the research as a whole: An earlier analysis of several hundred of the donors reported 250 to 300 Gb of sequence data and roughly 100 million unique TCR beta sequences from 150 million to 200 million T cells. Roughly 300 gigabases of sequencing data and tens of millions of unique TCR sequences were included in an early release covering several hundred HLA-typed donors. Of the 398 genotyped donors, approximately 80% fell in the genetic ancestry cluster associated with self-reported Caucasian donors. The study was designed to test whether signatures of past pathogen exposure could be identified by cataloging public T cell receptors. The study used immunosequencing to profile the T cell repertoires of some 600 subjects and linked those repertoires to cytomegalovirus serostatus. Besides the first cohort of more than 650 subjects, a separate validation cohort made up of about 120 different subjects was used. To predict cytomegalovirus infection status, the study brought together high-throughput TCR immunosequencing, statistical association of individual TCRs with disease status, and machine learning. A later analysis re-examined previously published TCR beta repertoires from 500 to 700 donors and added high-resolution HLA genotyping to investigate patterns of TCR occurrence. In the later analysis, no new phenotypic data were used to find candidate immune exposures; instead, reliance was placed on TCR beta sequences and their occurrence across donors. An earlier analysis of fewer than 700 of the donors applied high-throughput TCR beta sequencing to assess whether each TCR beta V gene segment acted as functional or pseudogenic. Donor age, sex, ethnicity and CMV serostatus were collected together with the repertoire data. A later genetic analysis used genome-wide SNP genotypes for about 65% of the 666 donors, treating that subset as a discovery cohort. All discovery cohort repertoires had been generated using a single sequencing platform. Class I and class II HLA loci were covered by the typing at four-digit resolution. The number of typed donors differed by locus: roughly 629-630 for A, B, C, DRB1 and DQB1; 500 to 550 for DQA1; around 580 for DPA1; and about 450 for DPB1. Four or five DR-DQ haplotypes were handled as single units for association and clustering because linkage in the cohort was strong. Among under 450 genotyped donors of the cohort, an average of approximately 240,000 unique TCR beta nucleotide sequences were sequenced per donor, around a sixth of them non-productive. Study-wide findings and limitations: In a later genetic analysis, fewer N-insertions in productive TCRs were reported among donors in an Asian-associated ancestry cluster than the roughly 700-donor mean. In both the original and validation cohorts, the classifier was reported to diagnose cytomegalovirus status with high specificity and sensitivity. This cohort had only TCR beta chains sequenced, and the lack of alpha or paired-chain data limited which features could be detected. In an earlier analysis of some 540 of the donors, most TCR beta V segments appeared in productive rearrangements about 87% or about 30% of the time, broadly matching IMGT annotations. HLA typing was unavailable for some donors at each locus, so association tests used only the typed subset. Some IMGT-functional V segments, including TRBV6-2 and TRBV6-3, could not be told apart with the 87-base-pair reads, so those segments were excluded. Some 15 rarely observed V segments, including chromosome 9 orphons, were excluded from the earlier analysis of about 500 of the donors because counts were too low. Most TCR sequences were seen in very few donors, while some public TCRs were found in many individuals. A further reported finding was that TCR beta sequences accurately predicted the HLA-A and HLA-B alleles for most subjects in the first cohort. Correlated functional status among segregating V segments might reflect linkage disequilibrium, but an unknown experimental factor could not be ruled out. A later analysis reported that several top co-occurrence clusters appeared linked to parvovirus B19, influenza, CMV and Epstein-Barr virus. A group of highly shared sequence variants was considered likely to be a technical artifact of the sequencing pipeline. The authors suggested that the approach could potentially be generalized to other disease states and immunological phenotypes. When HLA alleles, especially DR and DQ, strongly co-occurred, TCR associations were difficult to assign to individual alleles. According to a later analysis, most CMV-associated TCR beta chains appeared to be HLA-restricted, and the HLA associations seemed to be driven largely by CMV exposure. Roughly uniform sequencing depth across donors was assumed in presence/absence analyses, although this assumption may not hold. A later genetic analysis associated a missense DCLRE1C variant with V-gene and J-gene trimming of TCR beta chains, and an independent cohort replicated the association. Specific HLA alleles were associated with more than 15,000 TCR beta sequences at a false discovery rate of 0.05 in a later analysis. In vitro tests confirmed that a few of the cytomegalovirus-associated TCR beta chains recognize cytomegalovirus antigens. Compared with equally common non-associated chains, HLA-associated TCR beta chains in a later analysis were more clonally expanded and had lower generation probabilities. For the cohort, immune exposure information was limited to CMV serostatus. In the study, about 150 TCR beta chains were listed as associated with cytomegalovirus. A later analysis found that TCR association rates varied across HLA loci, with DRB1 alleles showing the most associated TCRs and HLA-C alleles the fewest.

The library relied on the immunoSEQ multiplex PCR assay. For the multiplex PCR, a mixture combining 60 forward primers for TCR Vbeta segments and 13 reverse primers for TCR Jbeta segments was used. A multiplex PCR assay on genomic DNA amplified the CDR3 region of rearranged TCR beta genes. The amplified TCR beta libraries were sequenced on the Illumina HiSeq System as 87-base-pair reads. The study's processing was this. Across the 600 to 700 repertoires, a later analysis counted 60 million to 90 million unique TCR beta chains, some 11 million of which were shared by at least two donors. Raw reads were error-corrected and collapsed into unique sequences with a nearest-neighbor algorithm that merged closely related sequences to remove PCR and sequencing errors. V, D and J gene segments were assigned by aligning CDR3 sequences to IMGT reference sequences. Each retained sequence needed at least a six-nucleotide match to both a V gene segment and a J gene segment. A rearrangement counted as productive if the CDR3 had no stop codons and remained in frame with V and J, and every other rearrangement counted as non-productive. CDR3 was defined according to IMGT convention as the region running from the second conserved V-encoded cysteine to the conserved J-encoded phenylalanine. The earlier analysis of approximately 500 of the donors excluded sequences that lacked an unambiguous match to a single V gene segment. An earlier analysis of fewer than 750 of the donors called V segments functional above 56.7% productive rearrangements and segregating when the between-donor standard deviation exceeded 5%. A statistical classification framework was built for diagnosing cytomegalovirus status from the catalog of TCR beta chain sequences. In a later analysis, TCR nucleotide sequences were compared against IMGT/GENE-DB human TR gene sequences so that V and J genes could be assigned. In a later analysis, CDR3 sequences and most-parsimonious VDJ recombination scenarios were assigned using the TCRdist pipeline. In a later analysis, every TCR beta chain was defined by the combination of its CDR3 amino acid sequence and its V-gene family, and reads without a unique V-gene family were dropped. To address suspected cross-contamination and a sequencing artifact, a later analysis removed roughly 640 highly shared, low-generation-probability nucleotide sequences. A later analysis calculated a clonal expansion index for each public chain from normalized within-repertoire ranks of inferred template counts. In a later analysis, generation probabilities were computed using a VDJ recombination model fitted to out-of-frame rearrangements, and the results were checked against IGoR. A later analysis scored TCR-TCR, TCR-HLA and TCR-CMV co-occurrence with hypergeometric tests, applying a repertoire-size bias correction to TCR pairs. False discovery rates were estimated in a later analysis by permuting HLA or CMV assignments 20 times. In a later analysis, co-occurring TCRs were grouped using DBSCAN, and TCRdist sequence similarity was added for clustering within HLA-allele-positive subsets. Repertoires with fewer than 30,000 or more than 120,000 public chains, plus five repertoires with anomalous nucleotide sharing, were excluded from co-occurrence clustering. The table comes from immuneACCESS by way of TCRdb, which keeps in-frame sequences with V and J called. Part of the clones is missing from these tables; in studies checked, under half for an unresolved V gene and the rest for unknown reasons. The D gene and trimming were derived from the DNA, and the V and J assignments and clone size from that table. For this sample the table gives some 130,000 clones, of which about 85% were detected only once. The ten largest clonotypes hold 3.1% of the sample.

The cohort comprised more than 550 healthy bone marrow donors. All cohort members were sampled while nominally healthy, although unrecorded immune exposures were likely present. The donor was CMV seronegative and belonged to the group of several hundred seronegative cohort members. A peripheral blood sample was provided by each donor, and peripheral blood mononuclear cells were used for TCR beta sequencing. The Qiagen DNeasy Blood Extraction Kit was used to extract genomic DNA from the blood cell samples. Spanning cysteine to phenylalanine, the CDR3 consists of 15 amino acids. Left in the record is the CDR3 DNA by itself, 45 bases read in frame from the first base. Sequences SNHLY (CDR1) and FYNNEI (CDR2) are obtained from the germline V gene. V and J lose 6 bases and 4 bases, and a span of 16 bases separates them.

This sequence was found in a female donor in good health and CMV-seronegative. Sequencing was done on a sample of PBMCs. The sequence is built from TRBV2 and TRBJ1-5; no D gene is confidently identified. The DNA sequence is given as TGTGCCAGCAGAGGAGGCAGGCAAGGAAATCAGCCCCAGCATTTT. It is translated as CASRGGRQGNQPQHF.